The rows below give T cell receptor beta chains drawn from one sample of a study of neurological immune-mediated disorders. TCRdb reprocessed the 5' RACE reads via MiXCR and lists one record per CDR3 protein. The table has about 120,000 distinct CDR3 sequences, more than 2.5% seen once. The sample taken for sequencing was PBMCs. Every receptor here comes from a woman in her twenties or thirties with multiple sclerosis. The CDR3 runs from the conserved cysteine through the conserved F or W. D genes are given only for firm matches. Some rows have no size entry. The others give once, few or many, or a class for an expanded clone.

d_gene	abundance	v_gene	j_gene	CDR3aa	CDR3nt
-	-	TRBV4-3	TRBJ2-7	CASSQDYGHSYEQYF	TGCGCCAGCAGCCAAGACTACGGACACTCCTACGAGCAGTACTTC
TRBD1	-	TRBV23-1	TRBJ1-1	CASHPRGNLNTEAFF	TGCGCCAGCCATCCCAGGGGGAACTTGAACACTGAAGCTTTCTTT
-	many	TRBV5-1	TRBJ2-1	CASSMDFSYNEQFF	TGCGCCAGCAGCATGGACTTCTCCTACAATGAGCAGTTCTTC
TRBD2	many	TRBV20-1	TRBJ2-7	CSASQLAGNYEQYF	TGCAGTGCTAGCCAACTAGCGGGGAACTACGAGCAGTACTTC
-	many	TRBV20-1	TRBJ1-3	CSARHQGNTIYF	TGCAGTGCGCGCCACCAGGGAAACACCATATATTTT
-	many	TRBV5-6	TRBJ2-1	CASSPGTETYNEQFF	TGTGCCAGCAGCCCCGGAACAGAGACCTACAATGAGCAGTTCTTC
-	few	TRBV7-7	TRBJ1-3	CASSLSRGNTIYF	TGTGCCAGCAGCCTCAGTCGGGGAAACACCATATATTTT
-	many	TRBV10-3	TRBJ2-5	CAISGGAGEETQYF	TGTGCCATCAGTGGGGGGGCGGGAGAAGAGACCCAGTACTTC
-	many	TRBV12-3/TRBV12-4	TRBJ1-1	CASSDNLNTEAFF	TGTGCCAGCAGTGACAATTTGAACACTGAAGCTTTCTTT
-	many	TRBV7-2	TRBJ2-3	CASSKTADTQYF	TGTGCCAGCAGCAAGACAGCAGATACGCAGTATTTT
TRBD1	many	TRBV5-1	TRBJ1-1	CASSSYKGGATEAFF	TGCGCCAGCAGCTCGTACAAAGGGGGCGCCACTGAAGCTTTCTTT
-	few	TRBV7-9	TRBJ1-4	CASSEAGGSGKLFF	TGTGCCAGCAGCGAAGCGGGGGGGAGTGGAAAACTGTTTTTT
TRBD1	many	TRBV5-1	TRBJ2-7	CASSLAGTEYEQYF	TGCGCCAGCAGCTTGGCCGGGACAGAGTACGAGCAGTACTTC
-	many	TRBV15	TRBJ1-2	CATSRGSGENYGYTF	TGTGCCACCAGCAGAGGTTCAGGGGAGAACTATGGCTACACCTTC
-	many	TRBV20-1	TRBJ2-1	CSAWYRSYNEQFF	TGCAGTGCTTGGTATCGGTCCTACAATGAGCAGTTCTTC
-	many	TRBV12-3/TRBV12-4	TRBJ1-2	CASSLSSIYGYTF	TGTGCCAGCAGTTTAAGTTCAATCTATGGCTACACCTTC
-	many	TRBV12-3/TRBV12-4	TRBJ1-1	CASSFMPLNTEAFF	TGTGCCAGCAGTTTCATGCCCTTGAACACTGAAGCTTTCTTT
-	-	TRBV11-2	TRBJ1-3	CASSLYRSGDTIYF	TGTGCCAGCAGCTTATATCGGAGTGGGGACACCATATATTTT
-	many	TRBV12-3/TRBV12-4	TRBJ2-5	CASSLWHGTKTREETQYF	TGTGCCAGCAGTTTGTGGCATGGGACCAAAACAAGGGAAGAGACCCAGTACTTC
-	many	TRBV29-1	TRBJ2-1	CSVLEGALSYNEQFF	TGCAGCGTTTTGGAGGGGGCTCTTTCCTACAATGAGCAGTTCTTC
TRBD1	many	TRBV28	TRBJ1-1	CASSGKTGGANTEAFF	TGTGCCAGCAGTGGCAAGACAGGGGGCGCGAACACTGAAGCTTTCTTT
-	many	TRBV2	TRBJ1-2	CARGSDRSGYTF	TGTGCCAGGGGGTCCGACAGGTCCGGCTACACCTTC
-	many	TRBV4-3	TRBJ2-7	CASSQGTVDEQYF	TGCGCCAGCAGCCAAGGTACAGTTGACGAGCAGTACTTC
-	many	TRBV7-9	TRBJ1-2	CASSWSRPLNEGYTF	TGTGCCAGCAGCTGGAGCCGGCCCCTCAACGAGGGCTACACCTTC
-	many	TRBV6-2/TRBV6-3	TRBJ1-5	CASSDKINQPQHF	TGTGCCAGCAGTGACAAGATCAATCAGCCCCAGCATTTT
-	many	TRBV5-1	TRBJ2-2	CASSAGLKNTGELFF	TGCGCCAGCAGCGCCGGACTAAAGAACACCGGGGAGCTGTTTTTT
TRBD1	few	TRBV6-6	TRBJ2-7	CASRHRDRIYEQYF	TGTGCCAGCAGGCACCGGGACAGGATCTACGAGCAGTACTTC
TRBD1	many	TRBV20-1	TRBJ1-1	CSAPRQGSTEAFF	TGCAGTGCCCCCCGACAGGGGAGCACTGAAGCTTTCTTT
TRBD2	many	TRBV2	TRBJ2-1	CASSEGTSGNEQFF	TGTGCCAGCAGTGAGGGGACTAGCGGCAATGAGCAGTTCTTC
-	many	TRBV6-2/TRBV6-3	TRBJ2-1	CASSYPPNEQFF	TGTGCCAGCAGTTACCCCCCCAATGAGCAGTTCTTC
TRBD2	many	TRBV6-5	TRBJ2-2	CASSYWDYGELFF	TGTGCCAGCAGTTACTGGGACTACGGGGAGCTGTTTTTT
TRBD1	many	TRBV2	TRBJ2-2	CASSEQGASGELFF	TGTGCCAGCAGTGAACAGGGGGCAAGTGGGGAGCTGTTTTTT
-	many	TRBV29-1	TRBJ1-1	CSVVYTEAFF	TGCAGCGTGGTTTACACTGAAGCTTTCTTT
TRBD2	-	TRBV5-1	TRBJ2-5	CASSLVIAGGQETQYF	TGCGCCAGCAGCTTGGTGATAGCGGGAGGGCAAGAGACCCAGTACTTC
-	many	TRBV7-2	TRBJ2-1	CASSLDRGQEQFF	TGTGCCAGCAGCTTAGACCGAGGACAAGAGCAGTTCTTC
-	many	TRBV7-2	TRBJ2-1	CASSPGPGPNEQFF	TGTGCCAGCAGCCCCGGACCTGGGCCAAATGAGCAGTTCTTC
-	many	TRBV7-9	TRBJ1-1	CASNRPGATEAFF	TGTGCCAGCAACCGCCCGGGGGCGACTGAAGCTTTCTTT
-	many	TRBV20-1	TRBJ1-2	CSGISNRGRSYGYTF	TGCAGTGGTATCTCAAACAGAGGGAGGAGCTATGGCTACACCTTC
-	-	TRBV7-9	TRBJ2-1	CASRYTRDDEQFF	TGTGCCAGCAGATACACCCGGGACGATGAGCAGTTCTTC